This entry lists 12 T cell receptor beta chains sequenced from one sample in a study of T cells in Graves' hyperthyroidism and ophthalmopathy (dated by TCRdb to about 2019). The protocol used for the library was multiplex PCR. Sequenced using an Illumina HiSeq 2000. The TCR beta CDR3 regions were amplified from RNA transcripts. A first-round RT-PCR of the TCR CDR3 used the HTBI primer set with the Qiagen OneStep RT-PCR kit. TCRdb cleaned the public reads at Q25 with fastp, built clones with MiXCR and kept in-frame beta chains. Each CDR3 protein appears once, grouped with its most common genes and DNA. The sample table records approximately 400,000 distinct CDR3 sequences; more than 20% of these occur just once. The top ten constitute over 70% of the sample. The sequencing sample was made of blood. These receptors all stem from a man aged 50 or older with Graves' hyperthyroidism.

The chain carries TRBV6-2 or TRBV6-3 and TRBJ2-5, with TRBD2 matching 13 bases. V lost 8 bases to trimming and J lost 5 bases; unmatched junction nucleotides: 2. The CDR3 covers 13 residues. The germline CDR1 and CDR2 sequences are MNHEY and SVGEGT. The CDR3 spells CASGTSGVETQYF. CDR3 sequence (DNA): TGTGCCAGCGGGACTAGCGGGGTGGAGACCCAGTACTTC.

The CDR3 spells CASTTGGKNEQFF. CDR3 bases: TGTGCCAGCACTACAGGGGGTAAGAATGAGCAGTTCTTC. V gene TRBV2 combines with J gene TRBJ2-1; 8 nucleotides match TRBD1. Losses at the gene ends were 7 bases for V and 7 bases for J; bases not matched to a gene: 6. This CDR3 spans 13 amino acids. CDR1 and CDR2 (germline): SNHLY, FYNNEI.

This clonotype was detected only a few times. For the CDR3, the DNA is TGTGCCAGCTGGGGGGGGGCCTACAATGAGCAGTTCTTC. Its translation is CASWGGAYNEQFF. The chain links TRBV3-1 to TRBJ2-1; 7 bases are shared with TRBD2. CDR1 is LGHDT, CDR2 YNNKEL, per germline (reference sequence). CDR3 size: 13 residues. The V and J ends lost 8 bases and 2 bases, in that order; junction bases with no gene match: 3.

This clonotype has only a few counts. The chain couples TRBV29-1 to TRBJ2-1; 12 bases line up with TRBD1. This CDR3 is 13 amino acids long. V lost 6 bases, J lost 10 bases, and 7 bases stayed unmatched. Germline V gives CDR1 SQVTM, CDR2 ANQGSEA. CDR3 sequence reads: CSVRDRGRGEQFF. CDR3 nucleotides: TGCAGCGTCCGGGACAGGGGGCGCGGCGAGCAGTTCTTC.

This clonotype was observed a handful of times. V is TRBV5-1 and J is TRBJ2-1; weak D call: TRBD2 (5 bases). V was cut by 0 bases and J by 8 bases, with 18 bases left in between. The CDR3 loop spans 16 amino acids. The germline V gene has CDR1 SGHRS and CDR2 YFSETQ. CDR3 bases: TGCGCCAGCAGCTTGGGTGGGAGAGGACTCAGAGATGAGCAGTTCTTC. The encoded protein is CASSLGGRGLRDEQFF.

J is TRBJ2-3 and V is TRBV5-1; D possibly corresponds to TRBD1 (5 bases). Germline lookup yields CDR1 SGHRS and CDR2 YFSETQ. The CDR3 loop spans 15 amino acids. Trimming pared 1 base from V and 2 bases from J, leaving 11 bases between. In nucleotides, the CDR3 is TGCGCCAGCAGCTTGCCAGGGTCCACCACAGATACGCAGTATTTT. Translated, it gives CASSLPGSTTDTQYF.

This clonotype was recorded at least ten times. The chain couples TRBV7-3 to TRBJ2-1; D not resolved. The CDR3 is 13 amino acids. Germline CDR1 reads SGHTA; CDR2 reads FQGTGA. Trimming left V 5 bases short and J 12 bases short, with 17 bases between. Here the CDR3 DNA reads TGTGCCAGCAGCCCCCGGACGGATGCTATGCAGTTCTTC. It specifies CASSPRTDAMQFF.

This clonotype appeared a few times. The V call is TRBV9, the J call TRBJ2-2; unclear D gene. The ends were cut back, 2 bases at V and 5 bases at J, with 10 bases in the middle. This CDR3 has 14 residues. CDR1 is SGDLS, CDR2 YYNGEE, per germline. As DNA, the CDR3 is TGTGCCAGCAGCGTCCAGCTCGGTACCGGGGAGCTGTTTTTT. It encodes CASSVQLGTGELFF.

This clonotype showed up many times. The J gene is TRBJ2-5, the V gene TRBV11-2; TRBD2 is a possible D gene (5 bases). This CDR3 is 16 amino acids long. Germline loops: CDR1 SGHAT, CDR2 FQNNGV. Trimming left V 6 bases short and J 5 bases short, with 22 bases between. The CDR3 DNA reads as TGTGCCAGCAGGCTTGGACCTAGCAATTTGGGGGAGACCCAGTACTTC. Translating gives CASRLGPSNLGETQYF.

This clonotype was picked up a small number of times. The chain joins TRBV6-9 to TRBJ1-5; TRBD1 matches 9 bases. The CDR3 loop spans 16 amino acids. Germline CDR1 reads MNHGY; CDR2 reads SVAAGI. The V and J ends lost 4 bases and 5 bases, in that order; junction bases with no gene match: 9. The CDR3: CASSSAGQGAYQPQHF. DNA of the CDR3: TGTGCCAGCAGTTCGGCGGGACAGGGAGCTTATCAGCCCCAGCATTTT.

There are a few counts of this clonotype. Germline is not matched at one junction end, which may reflect a read error. The chain links TRBV19 to TRBJ1-2; 8 bases are shared with TRBD1. The CDR3 is made up of 13 amino acids. CDR1 LNHDA and CDR2 SQIVND come from the germline V gene (reference sequence). For the CDR3, the DNA is TGTGCCAGTAGCATAGGGACAGGCTATGGCTACACCTTC. Amino acid sequence: CASSIGTGYGYTF.

The rearrangement uses TRBV6-1 and TRBJ1-5; D remains unclear. V lost 5 bases and J lost 7, with 9 bases in between. This CDR3 is built from 12 residues. Per germline, CDR1 MNHNS and CDR2 SASEGT. DNA for the CDR3: TGTGCCAGCAGTCCAGACCACCAGCCCCAGCATTTT. Protein sequence: CASSPDHQPQHF.